A selection of T cell receptor beta chains follows, all from one sample in a study of blood T cell repertoires in COVID-19. Only in-frame clones appear in the TCRdb table, and some are missing; sequencing was by immunoSEQ multiplex PCR. The table lists roughly 200,000 clones, approximately 86% of them singletons, with 2.7% in the top ten. The sequenced sample consisted of peripheral blood. Receptor source: a man between 35 and 55 years old with active or convalescent COVID-19. CDR3s include the opening cysteine and the closing phenylalanine or tryptophan. D genes are given only for firm matches. Not all rows give a size; the values are once, few, many and, for expanded clones, a class.

j_gene: TRBJ2-2
v_gene: TRBV3-1/TRBV3-2
abundance: NA
d_gene: NA
CDR3aa: CASSPYTGELFF
CDR3nt: TGTGCCAGCAGCCCCTATACCGGGGAGCTGTTTTTT

j_gene: TRBJ2-1
v_gene: TRBV11-3
abundance: NA
d_gene: TRBD2
CDR3aa: CASSSLLAGGGNEQFF
CDR3nt: TGTGCCAGCAGCTCCCTACTAGCGGGGGGCGGGAATGAGCAGTTCTTC

j_gene: TRBJ2-7
v_gene: TRBV7-2
abundance: NA
d_gene: NA
CDR3aa: CASSSSSGNFNEQYF
CDR3nt: TGTGCCAGCAGCTCAAGTTCCGGGAATTTTAACGAGCAGTACTTC

j_gene: TRBJ1-6
v_gene: TRBV29-1
abundance: NA
d_gene: NA
CDR3aa: CSVQRRRDSPLHF
CDR3nt: TGCAGCGTTCAGAGACGGAGGGATTCACCCCTCCACTTT

j_gene: TRBJ1-3
v_gene: TRBV27
abundance: NA
d_gene: NA
CDR3aa: CASSLSNGNTIYF
CDR3nt: TGTGCCAGCAGTTTATCAAACGGGAACACCATATATTTT

j_gene: TRBJ1-3
v_gene: TRBV19
abundance: NA
d_gene: NA
CDR3aa: CASTLFFGNTIYF
CDR3nt: TGTGCCAGTACCTTATTCTTCGGAAACACCATATATTTT

j_gene: TRBJ2-3
v_gene: TRBV18
abundance: NA
d_gene: NA
CDR3aa: CASSPFQDTDTQYF
CDR3nt: TGTGCCAGCTCACCTTTCCAGGACACAGATACGCAGTATTTT

j_gene: TRBJ2-7
v_gene: TRBV7-9
abundance: NA
d_gene: NA
CDR3aa: CASSPQARNYEQYF
CDR3nt: TGTGCCAGCAGCCCCCAAGCCAGGAACTACGAGCAGTACTTC

j_gene: TRBJ2-1
v_gene: TRBV5-6
abundance: NA
d_gene: NA
CDR3aa: CASSLGTPYNEQFF
CDR3nt: TGTGCCAGCAGCTTGGGGACACCCTACAATGAGCAGTTCTTC

j_gene: TRBJ1-6
v_gene: TRBV27
abundance: NA
d_gene: TRBD1
CDR3aa: CASSLRDRPFNSPLHF
CDR3nt: TGTGCCAGCAGTCTCCGGGACAGGCCGTTTAATTCACCCCTCCACTTT

j_gene: TRBJ2-7
v_gene: TRBV27
abundance: NA
d_gene: TRBD1
CDR3aa: CASSLGQGLYEQYF
CDR3nt: TGTGCCAGCAGTTTGGGACAGGGGCTCTACGAGCAGTACTTC

j_gene: TRBJ1-4
v_gene: TRBV10-3
abundance: NA
d_gene: NA
CDR3aa: CAISELQDNEKLFF
CDR3nt: TGTGCCATCAGTGAGTTACAGGATAATGAAAAACTGTTTTTT

j_gene: TRBJ2-3
v_gene: TRBV3-1/TRBV3-2
abundance: NA
d_gene: TRBD2
CDR3aa: CASSQEARTRHTQYF
CDR3nt: TGTGCCAGCAGCCAAGAGGCCCGGACTAGGCACACGCAGTATTTT

j_gene: TRBJ1-4
v_gene: TRBV2
abundance: NA
d_gene: NA
CDR3aa: CASSVQGLGEKLFF
CDR3nt: TGTGCCAGCAGTGTGCAGGGTTTAGGGGAAAAACTGTTTTTT

j_gene: TRBJ1-2
v_gene: TRBV2
abundance: NA
d_gene: TRBD1
CDR3aa: CASRAGTGNYGYTF
CDR3nt: TGTGCCAGCAGAGCCGGGACAGGGAACTATGGCTACACCTTC

j_gene: TRBJ1-5
v_gene: TRBV12-3/TRBV12-4
abundance: NA
d_gene: NA
CDR3aa: CASSSGVRQPQHF
CDR3nt: TGTGCCAGCAGTTCTGGAGTGCGTCAGCCCCAGCATTTT

j_gene: TRBJ2-1
v_gene: TRBV6-4
abundance: NA
d_gene: TRBD2
CDR3aa: CASSDRLAGYNEQFF
CDR3nt: TGTGCCAGCAGTGACCGACTAGCGGGGTACAATGAGCAGTTCTTC

j_gene: TRBJ2-2
v_gene: TRBV11-2
abundance: NA
d_gene: NA
CDR3aa: CASSNSPGELFF
CDR3nt: TGTGCCAGCAGTAATAGTCCCGGGGAGCTGTTTTTT

j_gene: TRBJ2-1
v_gene: TRBV11-2
abundance: NA
d_gene: TRBD1
CDR3aa: CASSPWTGVGQFF
CDR3nt: TGTGCCAGCAGCCCCTGGACAGGGGTAGGGCAGTTCTTC

j_gene: TRBJ1-2
v_gene: TRBV5-6
abundance: NA
d_gene: NA
CDR3aa: CASSLAGYGYTF
CDR3nt: TGTGCCAGCAGCTTGGCGGGCTATGGCTACACCTTC

j_gene: TRBJ1-4
v_gene: TRBV27
abundance: NA
d_gene: NA
CDR3aa: CASSFQGNEKLFF
CDR3nt: TGTGCCAGCAGTTTTCAGGGCAATGAAAAACTGTTTTTT

j_gene: TRBJ2-7
v_gene: TRBV3-1/TRBV3-2
abundance: NA
d_gene: TRBD1
CDR3aa: CASSRPGQLSYEQYF
CDR3nt: TGTGCCAGCAGCCGCCCGGGACAGCTCTCCTACGAGCAGTACTTC

j_gene: TRBJ2-5
v_gene: TRBV30
abundance: NA
d_gene: NA
CDR3aa: CAWGKGGETQYF
CDR3nt: TGTGCCTGGGGCAAGGGGGGGGAGACCCAGTACTTC

j_gene: TRBJ1-3
v_gene: TRBV5-1
abundance: NA
d_gene: NA
CDR3aa: CASSLTESSGNTIYF
CDR3nt: TGCGCCAGCAGCTTGACCGAGAGCTCTGGAAACACCATATATTTT

j_gene: TRBJ2-1
v_gene: TRBV7-3
abundance: NA
d_gene: NA
CDR3aa: CASSQGRGQGATNEQFF
CDR3nt: TGTGCCAGCAGCCAAGGGCGGGGGCAGGGGGCAACGAATGAGCAGTTCTTC

j_gene: TRBJ2-7
v_gene: TRBV20-1
abundance: NA
d_gene: TRBD2
CDR3aa: CSASPMFYGGGYEQYF
CDR3nt: TGCAGTGCTAGTCCCATGTTTTATGGCGGGGGTTACGAGCAGTACTTC

j_gene: TRBJ2-3
v_gene: TRBV4-2
abundance: NA
d_gene: NA
CDR3aa: CASSPGDQLTDTQYF
CDR3nt: TGTGCCAGCAGCCCGGGGGACCAACTCACAGATACGCAGTATTTT

j_gene: TRBJ2-1
v_gene: TRBV5-4
abundance: few
d_gene: TRBD1
CDR3aa: CASSLGPGQGNNEQFF
CDR3nt: TGTGCCAGCAGCTTAGGACCGGGACAGGGGAACAATGAGCAGTTCTTC

j_gene: TRBJ1-1
v_gene: TRBV19
abundance: NA
d_gene: TRBD1
CDR3aa: CASSPLTGGPTEAFF
CDR3nt: TGTGCCAGTAGTCCCCTGACAGGGGGGCCCACTGAAGCTTTCTTT

j_gene: TRBJ1-5
v_gene: TRBV28
abundance: NA
d_gene: NA
CDR3aa: CASSLQNQPQHF
CDR3nt: TGTGCCAGCAGTTTACAAAATCAGCCCCAGCATTTT

j_gene: TRBJ1-4
v_gene: TRBV5-1
abundance: NA
d_gene: NA
CDR3aa: CASRRDEKLFF
CDR3nt: TGCGCCAGCAGGCGCGATGAAAAACTGTTTTTT

j_gene: TRBJ2-3
v_gene: TRBV28
abundance: NA
d_gene: TRBD1
CDR3aa: CASSGTGVSDTQYF
CDR3nt: TGTGCCAGCAGTGGGACAGGGGTTTCAGATACGCAGTATTTT

j_gene: TRBJ2-5
v_gene: TRBV2
abundance: NA
d_gene: NA
CDR3aa: CASGLEGSGETQYF
CDR3nt: TGTGCCAGCGGGCTCGAGGGAAGCGGGGAGACCCAGTACTTC

j_gene: TRBJ1-2
v_gene: TRBV19
abundance: NA
d_gene: NA
CDR3aa: CASSTSQDTHGYTF
CDR3nt: TGTGCCAGTAGTACCTCCCAGGACACCCATGGCTACACCTTC

j_gene: TRBJ2-3
v_gene: TRBV2
abundance: NA
d_gene: TRBD2
CDR3aa: CASKRDLTDTQYF
CDR3nt: TGTGCCAGCAAGCGGGACCTCACAGATACGCAGTATTTT

j_gene: TRBJ2-2
v_gene: TRBV13
abundance: NA
d_gene: NA
CDR3aa: CASTTTARWTGELFF
CDR3nt: TGTGCCAGCACCACAACGGCCAGGTGGACCGGGGAGCTGTTTTTT

j_gene: TRBJ1-6
v_gene: TRBV19
abundance: NA
d_gene: NA
CDR3aa: CASSGENSPLHF
CDR3nt: TGTGCCAGTAGCGGTGAAAATTCACCCCTCCACTTT

j_gene: TRBJ2-4
v_gene: TRBV10-1
abundance: NA
d_gene: TRBD2
CDR3aa: CASAAGGAKNIQYF
CDR3nt: TGCGCCAGCGCTGCGGGGGGAGCCAAAAACATTCAGTACTTC

j_gene: TRBJ1-2
v_gene: TRBV11-3
abundance: few
d_gene: TRBD1
CDR3aa: CASTWTGDNAGYTF
CDR3nt: TGTGCCAGCACCTGGACAGGGGATAATGCTGGCTACACCTTC

j_gene: TRBJ1-2
v_gene: TRBV6-1
abundance: NA
d_gene: TRBD1
CDR3aa: CASSEAWTGGGYTF
CDR3nt: TGTGCCAGCAGTGAAGCCTGGACAGGTGGGGGCTACACCTTC

j_gene: TRBJ1-2
v_gene: TRBV28
abundance: NA
d_gene: NA
CDR3aa: CASSFSGGVGGYTF
CDR3nt: TGTGCCAGCAGTTTCTCTGGGGGCGTGGGTGGCTACACCTTC